A selection of T cell receptor beta chains follows, all from one sample in a study of human T cells and chemical hapten exposure. TCRdb re-called the RACE reads with MiXCR, one entry per CDR3 protein. The table records some 400,000 distinct CDR3 sequences, about 4.8% of them present only once. The input for sequencing was whole blood, taken in connection with sensitization to the hapten diphenylcyclopropenone (DPC). Receptors were obtained from a woman in her fifties or sixties with alopecia areata. Some clones in this sample may be carry-over from other donors' samples. The CDR3 runs from the conserved cysteine through the conserved F or W. Each record gives: CDR3 DNA, CDR3 protein, V gene, D gene, J gene, clone size. The D gene is left open where the match is weak. Some rows mark clone size as missing; the rest say once, few, many or name a class of expanded clone.

CDR3nt: TGTGCCAGTAACTCAGGGAAATATAGCAATCAGCCCCAGCATTTT
CDR3aa: CASNSGKYSNQPQHF
v_gene: TRBV19
d_gene: NA
j_gene: TRBJ1-5
abundance: few

CDR3nt: TGTGCCAGCAGTTACGTCGGCAATGAGCAGTTCTTC
CDR3aa: CASSYVGNEQFF
v_gene: TRBV6-2/TRBV6-3
d_gene: NA
j_gene: TRBJ2-1
abundance: NA

CDR3nt: TGTGCCAGCAGCCTCCATACCGGGACTAGCGGGATAAGGACCCAGTACTTC
CDR3aa: CASSLHTGTSGIRTQYF
v_gene: TRBV7-2
d_gene: TRBD2
j_gene: TRBJ2-5
abundance: many

CDR3nt: TGTGCCAGCAGCCGCACAGGGGGCCCATCTGGCTACACCTTC
CDR3aa: CASSRTGGPSGYTF
v_gene: TRBV7-2
d_gene: TRBD1
j_gene: TRBJ1-2
abundance: many

CDR3nt: TGTGCCAGCAGCTCGTCAGCTTGGGAGCAGTATTTT
CDR3aa: CASSSSAWEQYF
v_gene: TRBV11-2
d_gene: NA
j_gene: TRBJ2-3
abundance: many

CDR3nt: TGTGCCACCAGTGAAACCGGGACAGGGGCACTACGGGAGCAGTACTTC
CDR3aa: CATSETGTGALREQYF
v_gene: TRBV24-1
d_gene: TRBD1
j_gene: TRBJ2-7
abundance: NA

CDR3nt: TGTGCCAGCTCACCAAAAGCAGCTAACACCGGGGAGCTGTTTTTT
CDR3aa: CASSPKAANTGELFF
v_gene: TRBV18
d_gene: NA
j_gene: TRBJ2-2
abundance: many

CDR3nt: TGTGCCAGCAGTAATTCACTAGTGGGGAACTCCTACAATGAGCAGTTCTTC
CDR3aa: CASSNSLVGNSYNEQFF
v_gene: TRBV28
d_gene: NA
j_gene: TRBJ2-1
abundance: many

CDR3nt: TGTGCCAGCAGTGAAAGGGCAGGTGAAAAACTGTTTTTT
CDR3aa: CASSERAGEKLFF
v_gene: TRBV2
d_gene: NA
j_gene: TRBJ1-4
abundance: few

CDR3nt: TGTGCCAGCAGCCCTACCCCGGACAGAAGAGGCTACACCTTC
CDR3aa: CASSPTPDRRGYTF
v_gene: TRBV5-4
d_gene: NA
j_gene: TRBJ1-2
abundance: many

CDR3nt: TGCGCCAGCAGCCAACCTGAGGGCTCCCGGTACGAGCAGTACTTC
CDR3aa: CASSQPEGSRYEQYF
v_gene: TRBV4-1
d_gene: NA
j_gene: TRBJ2-7
abundance: many

CDR3nt: TGTGCCAGCAGTTACTCGACTGGGGCTGAAGCTTTCTTT
CDR3aa: CASSYSTGAEAFF
v_gene: TRBV6-5
d_gene: NA
j_gene: TRBJ1-1
abundance: many

CDR3nt: TGTGCCAGCAGTTTATCGAGCGGGGGGGCCGAGACCCAGTACTTC
CDR3aa: CASSLSSGGAETQYF
v_gene: TRBV27
d_gene: TRBD2
j_gene: TRBJ2-5
abundance: few

CDR3nt: TGTGCCAGCAGTGAAGTACACGGTCGCACAGATACGCAGTATTTT
CDR3aa: CASSEVHGRTDTQYF
v_gene: TRBV2
d_gene: NA
j_gene: TRBJ2-3
abundance: many

CDR3nt: TGTGCCAGCAGGGGGACAATGAACACTGAAGCTTTCTTT
CDR3aa: CASRGTMNTEAFF
v_gene: TRBV2
d_gene: NA
j_gene: TRBJ1-1
abundance: many

CDR3nt: TGTGCCAGCAGTTACTCAGGGGGTAGCCAGCCCCAGCATTTT
CDR3aa: CASSYSGGSQPQHF
v_gene: TRBV6-5
d_gene: NA
j_gene: TRBJ1-5
abundance: NA

CDR3nt: TGTGCCAGCAGCTTGTTCTGGAAAGGGTACGAGCAGTACTTC
CDR3aa: CASSLFWKGYEQYF
v_gene: TRBV5-5
d_gene: NA
j_gene: TRBJ2-7
abundance: many

CDR3nt: TGCGCCAGCAGCGTCTCGTCCGGGACAGGGGGTGCCTACGAGCAGTACTTC
CDR3aa: CASSVSSGTGGAYEQYF
v_gene: TRBV5-1
d_gene: TRBD1
j_gene: TRBJ2-7
abundance: NA

CDR3nt: TGTGCCAGCTCCCCCTCCGGGAGACTAGCGGGATCGCAAGAGACCCAGTACTTC
CDR3aa: CASSPSGRLAGSQETQYF
v_gene: TRBV18
d_gene: TRBD2
j_gene: TRBJ2-5
abundance: few

CDR3nt: TGTGCCAGCAGTTTATACAGGTTACAGTACAATGAGCAGTTCTTC
CDR3aa: CASSLYRLQYNEQFF
v_gene: TRBV27
d_gene: NA
j_gene: TRBJ2-1
abundance: few

CDR3nt: TGTGCCAGCAGTTCCCGGATACCTCGGGAGAGCTATGGCTACACCTTC
CDR3aa: CASSSRIPRESYGYTF
v_gene: TRBV6-5
d_gene: NA
j_gene: TRBJ1-2
abundance: NA

CDR3nt: TGCGCCAGCAGCTTTCTGGCGACAGCGAGCACAGATACGCAGTATTTT
CDR3aa: CASSFLATASTDTQYF
v_gene: TRBV5-1
d_gene: NA
j_gene: TRBJ2-3
abundance: few

CDR3nt: TGTGCCAGCAGTACAAGACAGGGAACCAAAAACATTCAGTACTTC
CDR3aa: CASSTRQGTKNIQYF
v_gene: TRBV27
d_gene: TRBD1
j_gene: TRBJ2-4
abundance: many

CDR3nt: TGTGCCATCAGTGAGGCAGGGAAGGGTTACACTGAAGCTTTCTTT
CDR3aa: CAISEAGKGYTEAFF
v_gene: TRBV10-3
d_gene: NA
j_gene: TRBJ1-1
abundance: many

CDR3nt: TGTGCCAGCAGCATAGCCGGGGGGTCCCTCGTCACCGGGGAGCTGTTTTTT
CDR3aa: CASSIAGGSLVTGELFF
v_gene: TRBV9
d_gene: TRBD2
j_gene: TRBJ2-2
abundance: NA

CDR3nt: TGCAGCGTTGACGCCGGGGCCAACGTCCTGACTTTC
CDR3aa: CSVDAGANVLTF
v_gene: TRBV29-1
d_gene: NA
j_gene: TRBJ2-6
abundance: many